The source of this T cell receptor (beta chain) is a study of blood T cell repertoires in COVID-19 (dated by TCRdb to between 2020 and 2021). About the study as a whole: Collaborator samples came from the United States, Italy and Spain and covered acute and convalescent phases of COVID-19. The prospective study material was composed of cDNA or gDNA derived from T cells, B-cell-depleted T cells, or PBMCs. The dataset comprised deeply sampled blood TCRbeta repertoires from subjects exposed to, actively infected with, or recovered from COVID-19. A freely available public database, intended as a resource for researchers studying the immune response to SARS-CoV-2, is where the repertoires were released. The samples were drawn from the first 160 participants of the ongoing ImmuneRACE study and from about 1,200 subjects provided by 6 global collaborators. Sample metadata almost always included a de-identified subject ID, COVID-19 status, age in years and sex. Where HLA class I and class II types were available, the types were taken from metadata supplied by the sample provider, not from assay-based typing. What the research found in general, with its limitations: The quantity of clinical and demographic metadata differed by source and by participant and was supplied without curation.

The immunoSEQ Assay, a bias-controlled multiplex PCR, was used to amplify TCRbeta CDR3 regions from genomic DNA. In the source study's methods: The number of nucleated cells in each sample was estimated from the amplification of reference gene primers within the assay. To quantify the absolute abundance of each unique TCRbeta CDR3 rearrangement, sequence reads were collapsed and filtered. For each sample, productive Simpson clonality was calculated by taking the square root of Simpson's diversity index across productive rearrangements. Here the immuneACCESS table is served through TCRdb, limited to in-frame sequences with V and J called. Missing clones are a known gap in these copies; in checked studies unresolved V genes cover under half, and the rest lacks a known reason. Clone size and the V and J calls come from that table; the DNA yielded D and trimming. Here the sample has under 150,000 clones; 85% to 90% occur a single time. The ten biggest clones cover under 6% of the sample.

The collaborating institutions used their own protocols to collect whole blood in K2EDTA tubes. For TCRbeta analysis, collaborators shipped samples as frozen whole blood, isolated PBMCs, or DNA extracted from either of those sample types. Worth noting for this clone: Its antigen remains undetermined. No much larger clone exists at a distance of one base, and base qualities are not known.

Trimming costs V 4 bases and J 5 bases, and their ends lie 12 bases apart. The germline V gene (reference sequence) yields PRHDT for CDR1 and FYEKMQ for CDR2. The CDR3 spans 15 residues, from the cysteine through the phenylalanine. Just the 45-base CDR3 DNA is kept, in frame starting at base 1. The sequence was obtained from a woman aged 50 to 60 with acute or convalescent COVID-19. The sample comprised peripheral blood. The rearranged segments are TRBV13 and TRBJ1-6; the D region possibly corresponds to TRBD1 (6 bases align). The DNA is TGTGCCAGCAGCTCCACCAGGGACAATAATTCACCCCTCCACTTT. This gives the protein CASSSTRDNNSPLHF.